This T cell receptor (beta chain) emerged from a study of CD8 T cells in Susac syndrome. With random hexamers, roughly 0.5 to 1 ug RNA was reverse transcribed. Amplification of TCR beta CDR3 across 54 Vbeta and 13 Jbeta was performed with immunoSEQ multiplex PCR. TCRdb itself ran the immunoSEQ multiplex PCR reads through MiXCR, one entry per CDR3 protein. The profile covers 150,000 to 250,000 distinct CDR3 sequences, with nearly 95% appearing a single time and 0.093% taken by the ten largest. The V gene's germline CDR1 is LNHNV and CDR2 YYDKDF (reference sequence). V was pared by 0 bases and J by 10 bases, with 19 bases between. This CDR3 has 16 amino acids.

The source material was CD4+ T cells from PBMCs. This clonotype was sampled from a human donor with multiple sclerosis. The chain uses TRBV15 and TRBJ2-4; D may be TRBD2 (5 bases). The CDR3 DNA reads as TGTGCCACCAGCAGAGATCTGGCAGTCGGGATGGGAATTCAGTACTTC. Translating it yields CATSRDLAVGMGIQYF.